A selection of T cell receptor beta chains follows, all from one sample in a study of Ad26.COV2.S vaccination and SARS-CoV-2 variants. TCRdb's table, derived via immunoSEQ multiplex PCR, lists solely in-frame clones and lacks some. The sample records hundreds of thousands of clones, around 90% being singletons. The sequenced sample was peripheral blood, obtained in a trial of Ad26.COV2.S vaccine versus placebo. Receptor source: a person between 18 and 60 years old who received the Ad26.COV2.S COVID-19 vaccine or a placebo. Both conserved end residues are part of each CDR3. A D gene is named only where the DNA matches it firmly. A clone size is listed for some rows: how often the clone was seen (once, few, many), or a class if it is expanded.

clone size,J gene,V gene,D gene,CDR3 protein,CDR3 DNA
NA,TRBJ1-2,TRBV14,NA,CASSQGRRAYGYTF,TGTGCCAGCAGCCAAGGACGACGGGCCTATGGCTACACCTTC
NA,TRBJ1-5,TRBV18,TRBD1,CASSSGQGNQPQHF,TGTGCCAGCTCCTCCGGACAGGGCAATCAGCCCCAGCATTTT
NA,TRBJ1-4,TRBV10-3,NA,CAISAGRGYEKLFF,TGTGCCATCAGTGCAGGGAGGGGATACGAAAAACTGTTTTTT
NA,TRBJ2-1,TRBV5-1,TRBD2,CASRVAGAHEQFF,TGCGCCAGCAGAGTAGCGGGGGCCCATGAGCAGTTCTTC
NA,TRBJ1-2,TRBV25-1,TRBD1,CASSADRGLGGYTF,TGTGCCAGCAGTGCTGACAGGGGGCTAGGAGGCTACACCTTC
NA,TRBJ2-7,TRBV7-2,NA,CASRRSWHLSYEQYF,TGTGCCAGCAGGCGAAGCTGGCATCTTTCCTACGAGCAGTACTTC
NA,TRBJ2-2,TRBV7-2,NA,CASSLAGAVTGELFF,TGTGCCAGCAGCTTAGCGGGGGCGGTCACCGGGGAGCTGTTTTTT
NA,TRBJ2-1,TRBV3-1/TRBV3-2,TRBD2,CASSQVASGGAGQFF,TGTGCCAGCAGCCAAGTGGCTAGCGGGGGGGCCGGGCAGTTCTTC
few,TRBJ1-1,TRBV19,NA,CASSIWGNTEAFF,TGTGCCAGTAGTATATGGGGGAACACTGAAGCTTTCTTT
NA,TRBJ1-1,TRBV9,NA,CASSVVVNTEAFF,TGTGCCAGCAGCGTAGTTGTGAACACTGAAGCTTTCTTT
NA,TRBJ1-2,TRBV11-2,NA,CASSLSGEGSVANYGYTF,TGTGCCAGCAGCTTATCAGGGGAGGGATCGGTGGCTAACTATGGCTACACCTTC
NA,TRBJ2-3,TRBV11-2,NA,CASSNLAGEDTQYF,TGTGCCAGCAGCAATTTAGCTGGTGAAGATACGCAGTATTTT
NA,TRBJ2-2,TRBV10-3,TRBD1,CATTGQGNTGELFF,TGTGCCACGACGGGACAGGGGAACACCGGGGAGCTGTTTTTT
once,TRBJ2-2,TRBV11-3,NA,CASSLTSSISTGELFF,TGTGCCAGCAGCCTCACTAGCTCCATTAGCACCGGGGAGCTGTTTTTT
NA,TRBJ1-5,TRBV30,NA,CAWRHQGVNQPQHF,TGTGCCTGGAGGCATCAGGGCGTCAATCAGCCCCAGCATTTT
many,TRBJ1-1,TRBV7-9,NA,CASSIDPTGKLEAFF,TGTGCCAGCAGCATAGACCCAACAGGGAAGCTTGAAGCTTTCTTT
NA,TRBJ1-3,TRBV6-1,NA,CASSELLLYGERNTIYF,TGTGCCAGCAGTGAGCTCCTTCTCTATGGGGAAAGAAACACCATATATTTT
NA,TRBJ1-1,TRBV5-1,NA,CASSLAYLQGWGTEAFF,TGCGCCAGCAGCTTGGCATACCTACAAGGCTGGGGCACTGAAGCTTTCTTT
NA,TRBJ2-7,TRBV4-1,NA,CASSQDPALDIDYEQYF,TGCGCCAGCAGCCAAGACCCCGCACTCGACATTGACTACGAGCAGTACTTC
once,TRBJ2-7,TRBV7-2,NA,CASSSSVSEQYF,TGTGCCAGCAGCTCCTCGGTGAGCGAGCAGTACTTC
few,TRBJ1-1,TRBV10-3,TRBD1,CAISVTGALSEAFF,TGTGCCATCAGTGTTACAGGGGCTCTCAGTGAAGCTTTCTTT
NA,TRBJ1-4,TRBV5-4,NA,CASSLGGVVANEKLFF,TGTGCCAGCAGTTTGGGAGGGGTGGTGGCTAATGAAAAACTGTTTTTT
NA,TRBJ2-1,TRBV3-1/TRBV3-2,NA,CASSQARDWDNEQFF,TGTGCCAGCAGCCAAGCCCGGGACTGGGACAATGAGCAGTTCTTC
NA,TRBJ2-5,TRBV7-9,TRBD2,CASSFYSGGEETQYF,TGTGCCAGCAGCTTTTATAGCGGGGGGGAAGAGACCCAGTACTTC
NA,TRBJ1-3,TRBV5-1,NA,CASSRGPNDGNTIYF,TGCGCCAGCAGCCGCGGACCCAACGACGGAAACACCATATATTTT
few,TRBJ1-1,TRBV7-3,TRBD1,CASSIDRETEAFF,TGTGCCAGCAGCATAGACAGGGAAACTGAAGCTTTCTTT
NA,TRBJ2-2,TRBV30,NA,CAWSVGGELFF,TGTGCCTGGAGTGTGGGCGGGGAGCTGTTTTTT
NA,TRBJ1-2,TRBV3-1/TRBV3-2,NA,CASSQRAPVRYTF,TGTGCCAGCAGCCAACGGGCTCCTGTTCGCTACACCTTC
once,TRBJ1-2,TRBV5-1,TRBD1,CASSSPDRGVYGYTF,TGCGCCAGCAGCTCACCTGACAGGGGGGTCTATGGCTACACCTTC
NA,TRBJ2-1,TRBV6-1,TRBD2,CASSEGLAPNEQFF,TGTGCCAGCAGTGAAGGACTAGCCCCTAATGAGCAGTTCTTC
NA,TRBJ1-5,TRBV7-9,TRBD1,CASSRHLRGSNQPQHF,TGTGCCAGCAGCCGACATCTCAGGGGGAGCAATCAGCCCCAGCATTTT
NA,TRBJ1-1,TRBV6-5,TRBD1,CASRSGQGSGAFF,TGTGCCAGCAGATCCGGACAGGGTAGTGGAGCTTTCTTT
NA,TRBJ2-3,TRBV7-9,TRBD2,CASSPLAGVTDTQYF,TGTGCCAGCAGCCCCCTGGCGGGGGTCACAGATACGCAGTATTTT
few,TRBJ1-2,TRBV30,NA,CAWSWRESGYTF,TGTGCCTGGAGTTGGAGGGAGAGTGGCTACACCTTC
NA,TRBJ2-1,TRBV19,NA,CASSIGRYNEQFF,TGTGCCAGTAGTATAGGTCGTTACAATGAGCAGTTCTTC
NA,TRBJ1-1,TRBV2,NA,CASSVSLNTEAFF,TGTGCCAGCAGTGTCAGCCTGAACACTGAAGCTTTCTTT
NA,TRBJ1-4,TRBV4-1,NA,CASSQDDSDEKLFF,TGCGCCAGCAGCCAAGATGATTCGGATGAAAAACTGTTTTTT
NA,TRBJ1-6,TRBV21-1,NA,CASSNASVDSPLHF,TGTGCCAGCAGCAATGCTTCGGTAGATTCACCCCTCCACTTT
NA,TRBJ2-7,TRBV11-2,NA,CASSFPLRGGAGYEQYF,TGTGCCAGCAGCTTCCCGTTACGAGGGGGGGCCGGGTACGAGCAGTACTTC
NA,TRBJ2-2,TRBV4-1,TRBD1,CASSQPGTGGANTGELFF,TGCGCCAGCAGCCAACCCGGGACAGGGGGCGCGAACACCGGGGAGCTGTTTTTT
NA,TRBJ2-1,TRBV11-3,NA,CASSLGGTSLREQFF,TGTGCCAGCAGCTTAGGCGGGACTTCCCTCAGGGAGCAGTTCTTC
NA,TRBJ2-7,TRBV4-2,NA,CASSQGTESYEQYF,TGTGCCAGCAGCCAAGGGACAGAGAGCTACGAGCAGTACTTC
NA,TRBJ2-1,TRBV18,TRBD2,CASSPKASGVNEQFF,TGTGCCAGCTCCCCCAAAGCTAGCGGGGTCAATGAGCAGTTCTTC
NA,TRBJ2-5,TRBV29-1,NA,CSVGTTQTQYF,TGCAGCGTTGGGACTACCCAGACCCAGTACTTC
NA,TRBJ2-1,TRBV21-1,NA,CANRQGASNEQFF,TGTGCCAACCGACAGGGGGCGAGCAATGAGCAGTTCTTC
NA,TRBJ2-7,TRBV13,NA,CASSLEWGTYEQYF,TGTGCCAGCAGCTTAGAGTGGGGGACCTACGAGCAGTACTTC
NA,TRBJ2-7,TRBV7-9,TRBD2,CASSSGGTRAREQYF,TGTGCCAGCAGCTCTGGCGGGACTAGAGCTCGGGAGCAGTACTTC